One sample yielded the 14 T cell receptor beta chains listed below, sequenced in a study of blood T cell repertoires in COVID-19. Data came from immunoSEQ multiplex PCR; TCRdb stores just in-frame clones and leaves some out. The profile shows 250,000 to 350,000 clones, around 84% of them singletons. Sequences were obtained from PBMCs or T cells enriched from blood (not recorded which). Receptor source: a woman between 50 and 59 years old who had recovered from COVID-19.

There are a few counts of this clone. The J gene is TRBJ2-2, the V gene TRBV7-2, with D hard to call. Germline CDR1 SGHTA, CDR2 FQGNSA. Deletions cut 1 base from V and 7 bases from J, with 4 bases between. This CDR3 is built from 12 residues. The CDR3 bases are TGTGCCAGCAGCTTAGTCGTCGGGGAGCTGTTTTTT. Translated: CASSLVVGELFF.

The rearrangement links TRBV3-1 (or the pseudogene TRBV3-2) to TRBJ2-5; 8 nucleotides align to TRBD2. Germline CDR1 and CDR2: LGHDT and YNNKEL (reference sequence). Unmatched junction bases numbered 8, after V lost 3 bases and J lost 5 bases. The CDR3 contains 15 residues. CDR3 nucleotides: TGTGCCAGCAGCCATCCCGCGGGGGGCTGGGAGACCCAGTACTTC. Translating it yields CASSHPAGGWETQYF.

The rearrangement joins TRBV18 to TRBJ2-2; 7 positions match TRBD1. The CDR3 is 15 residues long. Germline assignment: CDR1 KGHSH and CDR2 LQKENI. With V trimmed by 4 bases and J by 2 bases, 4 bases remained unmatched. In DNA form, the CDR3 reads TGTGCCAGCTCACTGGGACAGCAAAACACCGGGGAGCTGTTTTTT. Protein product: CASSLGQQNTGELFF.

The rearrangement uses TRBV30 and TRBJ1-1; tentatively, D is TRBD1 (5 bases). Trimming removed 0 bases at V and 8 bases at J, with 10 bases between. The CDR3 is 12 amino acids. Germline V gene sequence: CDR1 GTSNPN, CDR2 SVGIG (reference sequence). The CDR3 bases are TGTGCCTGGAGTGTACGGGGGGGAGAAGCTTTCTTT. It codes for CAWSVRGGEAFF.

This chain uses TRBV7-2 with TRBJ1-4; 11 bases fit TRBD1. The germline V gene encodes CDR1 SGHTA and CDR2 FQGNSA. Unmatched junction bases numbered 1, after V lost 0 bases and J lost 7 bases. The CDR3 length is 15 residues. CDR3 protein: CASSLAGTGGEKLFF. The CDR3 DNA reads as TGTGCCAGCAGCTTAGCCGGGACAGGGGGTGAAAAACTGTTTTTT. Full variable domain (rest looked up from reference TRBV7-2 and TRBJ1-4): GAGVSQSPSNKVTEKGKDVELRCDPISGHTALYWYRQSLGQGLEFLIYFQGNSAPDKSGLPSDRFSAERTGGSVSTLTIQRTQQEDSAVYLCASSLAGTGGEKLFFGSGTQLSVL.

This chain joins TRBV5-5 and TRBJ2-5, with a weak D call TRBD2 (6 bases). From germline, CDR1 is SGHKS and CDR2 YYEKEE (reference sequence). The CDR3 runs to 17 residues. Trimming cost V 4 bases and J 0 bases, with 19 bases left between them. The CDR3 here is CASSTKGTSQYQETQYF. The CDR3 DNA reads TGTGCCAGCAGCACAAAGGGGACTTCTCAGTACCAAGAGACCCAGTACTTC.

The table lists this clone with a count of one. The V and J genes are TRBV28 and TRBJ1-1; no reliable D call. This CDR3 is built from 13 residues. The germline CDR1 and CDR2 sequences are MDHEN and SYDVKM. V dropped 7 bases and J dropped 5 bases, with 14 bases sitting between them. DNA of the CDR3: TGTGCCAGCATCCCACCCCAAACAACTGAAGCTTTCTTT. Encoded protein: CASIPPQTTEAFF.

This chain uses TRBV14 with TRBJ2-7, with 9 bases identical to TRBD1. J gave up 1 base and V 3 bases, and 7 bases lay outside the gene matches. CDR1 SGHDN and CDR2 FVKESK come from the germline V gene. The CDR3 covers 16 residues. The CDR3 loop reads CASSQTGTGFSYEQYF. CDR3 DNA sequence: TGTGCCAGCAGCCAGACCGGGACAGGGTTTTCCTACGAGCAGTACTTC.

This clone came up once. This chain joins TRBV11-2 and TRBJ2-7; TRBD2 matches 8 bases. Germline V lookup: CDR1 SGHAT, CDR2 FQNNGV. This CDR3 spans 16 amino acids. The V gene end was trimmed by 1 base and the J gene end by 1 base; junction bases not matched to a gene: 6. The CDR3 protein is CASSLGPAGESYEQYF. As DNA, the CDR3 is TGTGCCAGCAGCTTAGGTCCAGCGGGAGAGTCCTACGAGCAGTACTTC.

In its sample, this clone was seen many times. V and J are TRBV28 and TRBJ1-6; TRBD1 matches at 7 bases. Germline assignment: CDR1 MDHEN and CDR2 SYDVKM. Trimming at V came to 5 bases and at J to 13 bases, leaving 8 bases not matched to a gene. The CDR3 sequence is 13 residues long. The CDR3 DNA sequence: TGTGCCAGCAGTATCGACAGGGTTAAGCCCCTCCACTTT. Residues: CASSIDRVKPLHF.

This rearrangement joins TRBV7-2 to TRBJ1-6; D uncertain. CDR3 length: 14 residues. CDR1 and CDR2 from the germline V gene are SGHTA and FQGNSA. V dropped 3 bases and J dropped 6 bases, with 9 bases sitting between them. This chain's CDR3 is CASSFGALNSPLHF. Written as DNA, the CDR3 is TGTGCCAGCAGCTTTGGAGCCCTTAATTCACCCCTCCACTTT. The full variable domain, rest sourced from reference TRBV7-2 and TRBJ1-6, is GAGVSQSPSNKVTEKGKDVELRCDPISGHTALYWYRQSLGQGLEFLIYFQGNSAPDKSGLPSDRFSAERTGGSVSTLTIQRTQQEDSAVYLCASSFGALNSPLHFGNGTRLTVT.

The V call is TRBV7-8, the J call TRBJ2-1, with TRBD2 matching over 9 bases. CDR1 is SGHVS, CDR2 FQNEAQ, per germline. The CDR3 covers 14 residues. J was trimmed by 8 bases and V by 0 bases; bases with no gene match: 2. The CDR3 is CASSLAGLADEQFF. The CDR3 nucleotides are TGTGCCAGCAGCTTAGCGGGACTAGCAGATGAGCAGTTCTTC.

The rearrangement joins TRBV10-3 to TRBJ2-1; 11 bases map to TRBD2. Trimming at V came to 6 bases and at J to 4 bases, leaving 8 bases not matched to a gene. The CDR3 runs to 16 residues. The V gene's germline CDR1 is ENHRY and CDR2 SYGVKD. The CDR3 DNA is TGTGCCATCAGCTCAGCTCTAGCGGGGGGATACAATGAGCAGTTCTTC. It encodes CAISSALAGGYNEQFF.

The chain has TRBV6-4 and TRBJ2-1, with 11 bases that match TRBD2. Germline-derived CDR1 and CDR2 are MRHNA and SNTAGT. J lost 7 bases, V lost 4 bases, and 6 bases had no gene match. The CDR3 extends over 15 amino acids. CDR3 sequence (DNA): TGTGCCAGCAGTGTTACTAGCGGGAGTAGGAATGAGCAGTTCTTC. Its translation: CASSVTSGSRNEQFF.